Described below is a single TCR beta chain sequence and its context. No antigen is known for it. From the 120-subject validation cohort, which was separate from the roughly 620-subject first cohort, the donors were drawn. The data derive from a study of cytomegalovirus exposure and HLA in healthy donors. Whole-study context: The 120 validation repertoires, a later analysis reported, used the same platform as the 550 to 700 repertoires from the first cohort.

V was clipped by 0 bases and J by 5 bases; unmatched bases: 9. The germline CDR1 and CDR2 sequences are SGDLS and YYNGEE. This CDR3 has 17 residues. Using immunoSEQ multiplex PCR, the repertoire was profiled, and TCRdb retains in-frame clones only, with some absent. This sample carries about 240,000 clones, approximately 83% of them seen once, and the ten largest clones take around 1.3%. Regarding the study as a whole: Using the classifier, cytomegalovirus status was reportedly diagnosed with high specificity and sensitivity. That first-cohort TCR clusters tended to co-occur in the 95 to 150 validation repertoires was found in a later analysis.

The source of this sequence is a woman aged 25 to 39 in good health and CMV-seropositive. The rearrangement joins TRBV9 to TRBJ2-5, with 11 bases lining up with TRBD2. The source material was PBMCs. The DNA for the CDR3 is TGTGCCAGCAGCGTAGCACTAGCGGGAGCTGGGTCGGAGACCCAGTACTTC. Translating gives CASSVALAGAGSETQYF.